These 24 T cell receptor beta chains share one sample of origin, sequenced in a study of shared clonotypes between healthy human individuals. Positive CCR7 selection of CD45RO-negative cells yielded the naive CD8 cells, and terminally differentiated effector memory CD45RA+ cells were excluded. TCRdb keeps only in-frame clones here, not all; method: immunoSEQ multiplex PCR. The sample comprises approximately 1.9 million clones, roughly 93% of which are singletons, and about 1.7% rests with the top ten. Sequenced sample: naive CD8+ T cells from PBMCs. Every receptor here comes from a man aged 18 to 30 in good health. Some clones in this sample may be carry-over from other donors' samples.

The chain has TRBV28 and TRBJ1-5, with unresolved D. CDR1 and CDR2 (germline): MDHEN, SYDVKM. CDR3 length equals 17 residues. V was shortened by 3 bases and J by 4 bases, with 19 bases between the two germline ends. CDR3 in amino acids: CASSFGPGPGANQPQHF. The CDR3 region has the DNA TGTGCCAGCAGTTTCGGGCCTGGGCCCGGAGCGAATCAGCCCCAGCATTTT.

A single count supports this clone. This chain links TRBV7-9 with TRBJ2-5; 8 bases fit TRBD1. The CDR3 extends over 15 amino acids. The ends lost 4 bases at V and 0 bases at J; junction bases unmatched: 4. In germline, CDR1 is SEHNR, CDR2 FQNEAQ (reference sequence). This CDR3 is CASSSTGDHQETQYF. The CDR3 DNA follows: TGTGCCAGCAGCTCGACAGGGGACCACCAAGAGACCCAGTACTTC.

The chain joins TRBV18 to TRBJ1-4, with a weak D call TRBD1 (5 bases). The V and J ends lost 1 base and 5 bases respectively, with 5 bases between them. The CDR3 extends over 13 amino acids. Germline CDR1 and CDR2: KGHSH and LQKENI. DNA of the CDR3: TGTGCCAGCTCACCACGGGGGAATGAAAAACTGTTTTTT. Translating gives CASSPRGNEKLFF.

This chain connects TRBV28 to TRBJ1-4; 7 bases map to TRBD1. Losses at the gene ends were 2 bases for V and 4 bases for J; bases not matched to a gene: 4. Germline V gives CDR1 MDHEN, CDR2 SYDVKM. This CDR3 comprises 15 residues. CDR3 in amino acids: CASSLEGQLNEKLFF. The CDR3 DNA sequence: TGTGCCAGCAGTTTAGAGGGACAGCTTAATGAAAAACTGTTTTTT.

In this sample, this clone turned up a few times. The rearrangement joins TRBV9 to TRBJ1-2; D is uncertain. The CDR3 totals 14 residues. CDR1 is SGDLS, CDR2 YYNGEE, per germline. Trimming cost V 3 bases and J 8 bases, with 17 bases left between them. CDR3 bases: TGTGCCAGCAGCGGTACTGGCGACCGGGGAGGCTACACCTTC. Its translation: CASSGTGDRGGYTF.

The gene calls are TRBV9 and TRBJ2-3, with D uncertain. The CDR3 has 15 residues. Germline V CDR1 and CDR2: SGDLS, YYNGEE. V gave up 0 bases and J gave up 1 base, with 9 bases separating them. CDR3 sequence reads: CASSVARYGTDTQYF. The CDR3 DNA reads TGTGCCAGCAGCGTAGCCCGGTACGGCACAGATACGCAGTATTTT.

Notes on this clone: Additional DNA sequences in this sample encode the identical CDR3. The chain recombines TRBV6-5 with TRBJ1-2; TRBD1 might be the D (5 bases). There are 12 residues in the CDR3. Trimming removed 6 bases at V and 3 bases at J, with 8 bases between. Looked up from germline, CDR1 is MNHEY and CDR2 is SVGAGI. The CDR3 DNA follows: TGTGCCAGCAGGGGGCAGGACTATGGCTACACCTTC. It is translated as CASRGQDYGYTF.

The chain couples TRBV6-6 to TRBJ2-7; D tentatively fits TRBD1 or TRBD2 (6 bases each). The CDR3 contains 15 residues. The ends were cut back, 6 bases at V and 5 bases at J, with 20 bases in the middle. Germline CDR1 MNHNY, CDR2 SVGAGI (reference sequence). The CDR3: CASRPEGGVVDEQYF. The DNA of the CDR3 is TGTGCCAGCAGGCCCGAGGGGGGTGTTGTCGACGAGCAGTACTTC.

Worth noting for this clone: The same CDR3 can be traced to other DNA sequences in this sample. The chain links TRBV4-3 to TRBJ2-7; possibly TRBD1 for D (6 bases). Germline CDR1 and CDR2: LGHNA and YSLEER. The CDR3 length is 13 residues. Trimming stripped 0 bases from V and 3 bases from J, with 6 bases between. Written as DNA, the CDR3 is TGCGCCAGCAGCCAAGAAGGGGGCTACGAGCAGTACTTC. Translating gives CASSQEGGYEQYF.

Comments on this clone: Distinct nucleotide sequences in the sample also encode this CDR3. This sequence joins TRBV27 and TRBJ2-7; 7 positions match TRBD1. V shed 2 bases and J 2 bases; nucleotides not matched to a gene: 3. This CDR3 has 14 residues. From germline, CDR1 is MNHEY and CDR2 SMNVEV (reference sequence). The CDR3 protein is CASSLRDRAYEQYF. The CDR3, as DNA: TGTGCCAGCAGTTTAAGGGACAGAGCCTACGAGCAGTACTTC.

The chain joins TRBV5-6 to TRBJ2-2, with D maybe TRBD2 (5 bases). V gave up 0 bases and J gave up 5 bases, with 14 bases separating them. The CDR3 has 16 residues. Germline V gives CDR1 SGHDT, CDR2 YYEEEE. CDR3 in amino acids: CASSLAGGLETGELFF. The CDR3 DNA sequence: TGTGCCAGCAGCTTGGCTGGCGGACTGGAAACCGGGGAGCTGTTTTTT.

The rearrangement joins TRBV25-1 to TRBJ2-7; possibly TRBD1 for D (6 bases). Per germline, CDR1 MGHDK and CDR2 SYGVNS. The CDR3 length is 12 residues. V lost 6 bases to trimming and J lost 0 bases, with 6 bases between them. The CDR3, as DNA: TGTGCCAGCAGGGACAGCTCCTACGAGCAGTACTTC. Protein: CASRDSSYEQYF.

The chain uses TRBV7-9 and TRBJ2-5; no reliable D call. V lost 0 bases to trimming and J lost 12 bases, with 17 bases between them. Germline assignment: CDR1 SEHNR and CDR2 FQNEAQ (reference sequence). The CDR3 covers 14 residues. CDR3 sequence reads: CASSLAFTVNTKYF. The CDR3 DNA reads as TGTGCCAGCAGCTTAGCTTTCACGGTCAACACGAAGTACTTC.

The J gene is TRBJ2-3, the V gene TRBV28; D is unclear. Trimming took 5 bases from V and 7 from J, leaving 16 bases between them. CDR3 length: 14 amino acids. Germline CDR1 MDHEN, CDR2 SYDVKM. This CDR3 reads CASSPGAPWNTQYF. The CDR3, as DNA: TGTGCCAGCAGTCCTGGAGCGCCCTGGAATACGCAGTATTTT.

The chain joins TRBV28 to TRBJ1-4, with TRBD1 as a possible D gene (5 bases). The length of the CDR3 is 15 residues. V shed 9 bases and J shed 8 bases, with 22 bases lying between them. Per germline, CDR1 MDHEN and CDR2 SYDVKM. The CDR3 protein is CASRALRVAREKLFF. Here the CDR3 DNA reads TGTGCCAGTCGGGCTCTCAGGGTGGCTAGGGAAAAACTGTTTTTT.

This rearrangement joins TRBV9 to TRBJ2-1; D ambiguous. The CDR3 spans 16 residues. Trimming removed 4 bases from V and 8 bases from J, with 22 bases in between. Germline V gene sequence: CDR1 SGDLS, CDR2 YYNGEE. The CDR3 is CASSPPAVSGIYEQFF. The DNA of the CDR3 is TGTGCCAGCAGCCCCCCCGCCGTCTCTGGTATCTATGAGCAGTTCTTC.

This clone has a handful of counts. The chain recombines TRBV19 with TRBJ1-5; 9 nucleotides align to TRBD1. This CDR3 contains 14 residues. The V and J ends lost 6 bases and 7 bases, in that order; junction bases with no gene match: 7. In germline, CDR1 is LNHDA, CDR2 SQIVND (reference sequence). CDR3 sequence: CASSPTGGGQPQHF. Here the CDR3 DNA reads TGTGCCAGTAGCCCCACAGGGGGCGGACAGCCCCAGCATTTT.

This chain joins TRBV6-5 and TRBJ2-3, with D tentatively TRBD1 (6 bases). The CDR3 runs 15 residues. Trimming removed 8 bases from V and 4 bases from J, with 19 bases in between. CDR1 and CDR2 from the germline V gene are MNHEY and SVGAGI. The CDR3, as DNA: TGTGCCAGCGGCCCCACAGGGTGGAGTTCAGATACGCAGTATTTT. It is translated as CASGPTGWSSDTQYF.

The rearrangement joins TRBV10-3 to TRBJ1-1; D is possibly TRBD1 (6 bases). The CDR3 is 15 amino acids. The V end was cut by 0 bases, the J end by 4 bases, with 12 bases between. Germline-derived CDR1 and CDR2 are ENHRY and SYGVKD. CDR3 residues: CAISESGGQATEAFF. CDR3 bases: TGTGCCATCAGTGAGTCAGGGGGGCAGGCCACTGAAGCTTTCTTT.

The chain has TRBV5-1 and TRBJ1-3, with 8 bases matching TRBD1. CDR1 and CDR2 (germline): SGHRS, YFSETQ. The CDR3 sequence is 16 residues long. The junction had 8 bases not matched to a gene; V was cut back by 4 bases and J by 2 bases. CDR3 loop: CASSTAGTGAGNTIYF. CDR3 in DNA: TGCGCCAGCAGCACAGCCGGGACAGGTGCTGGAAACACCATATATTTT.

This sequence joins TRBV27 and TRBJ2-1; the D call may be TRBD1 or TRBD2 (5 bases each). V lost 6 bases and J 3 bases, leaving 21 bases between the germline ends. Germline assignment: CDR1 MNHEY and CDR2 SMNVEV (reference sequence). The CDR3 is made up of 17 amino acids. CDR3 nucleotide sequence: TGTGCCAGCAGCTTAGGGGTAGGGACGGGACGCTACAATGAGCAGTTCTTC. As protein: CASSLGVGTGRYNEQFF.

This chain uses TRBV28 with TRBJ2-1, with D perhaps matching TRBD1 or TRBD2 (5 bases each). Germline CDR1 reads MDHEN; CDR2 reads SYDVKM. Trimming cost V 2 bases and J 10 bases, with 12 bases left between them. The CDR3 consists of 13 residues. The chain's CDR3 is CASSLMPWGEQFF. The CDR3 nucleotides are TGTGCCAGCAGTTTAATGCCTTGGGGGGAGCAGTTCTTC.

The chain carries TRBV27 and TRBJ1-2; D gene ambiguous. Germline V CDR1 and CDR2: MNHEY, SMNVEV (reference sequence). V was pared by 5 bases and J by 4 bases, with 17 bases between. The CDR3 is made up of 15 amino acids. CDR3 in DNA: TGTGCCAGCAGTATCAAGGGTGGCGGCCTCTATGGCTACACCTTC. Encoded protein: CASSIKGGGLYGYTF.

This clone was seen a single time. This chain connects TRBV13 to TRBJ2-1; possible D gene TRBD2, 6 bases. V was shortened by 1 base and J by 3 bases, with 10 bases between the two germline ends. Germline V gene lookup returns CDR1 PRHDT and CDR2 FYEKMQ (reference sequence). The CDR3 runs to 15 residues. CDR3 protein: CASSLVGSGYNEQFF. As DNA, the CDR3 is TGTGCCAGCAGCTTAGTCGGGAGCGGCTACAATGAGCAGTTCTTC.